This TCR beta chain stems from a study of blood T cell repertoires in COVID-19. Study at large: The United States, Italy and Spain were the sources of the acute and convalescent COVID-19 samples. T cells, B-cell-depleted T cells, or PBMCs provided the cDNA or gDNA that served as material.

The CDR3 covers 14 residues. The ends were cut back, 0 bases at V and 6 bases at J, with 7 bases in the middle. The germline V gene encodes CDR1 SGHRS and CDR2 YFSETQ. This clone was counted only a few times. Original processing methods: How many nucleated cells were present was estimated from reference gene primer amplification. Method: immunoSEQ multiplex PCR; TCRdb's copy keeps in-frame clones and lacks some. V and J calls and clone size come straight from that table; D and trimming were deduced from the DNA. The table has roughly 60,000 clones, about 80% seen once; the top ten hold roughly 4%. This TCR derives from a man in his sixties with acute or convalescent COVID-19. Sequenced: peripheral blood. The chain couples TRBV5-1 to TRBJ1-6; D is possibly TRBD1 (5 bases). The CDR3 reads CASSLGQINSPLHF. CDR3 nucleotides: TGCGCCAGCAGCTTGGGACAGATTAATTCACCCCTCCACTTT.